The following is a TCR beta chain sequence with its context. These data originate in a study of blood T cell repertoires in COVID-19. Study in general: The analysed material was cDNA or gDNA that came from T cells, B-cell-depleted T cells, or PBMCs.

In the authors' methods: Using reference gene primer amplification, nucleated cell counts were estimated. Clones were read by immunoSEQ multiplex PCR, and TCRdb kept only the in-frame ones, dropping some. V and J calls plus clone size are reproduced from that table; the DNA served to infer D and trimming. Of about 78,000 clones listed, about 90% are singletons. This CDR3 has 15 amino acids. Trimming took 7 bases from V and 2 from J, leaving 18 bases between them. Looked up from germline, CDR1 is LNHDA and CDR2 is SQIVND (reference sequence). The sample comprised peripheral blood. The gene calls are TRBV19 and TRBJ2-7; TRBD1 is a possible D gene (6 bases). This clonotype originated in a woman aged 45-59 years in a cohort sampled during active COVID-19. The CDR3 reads CASKVGTGTPYEQYF. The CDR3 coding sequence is TGTGCCAGTAAGGTTGGCACCGGGACACCCTACGAGCAGTACTTC.